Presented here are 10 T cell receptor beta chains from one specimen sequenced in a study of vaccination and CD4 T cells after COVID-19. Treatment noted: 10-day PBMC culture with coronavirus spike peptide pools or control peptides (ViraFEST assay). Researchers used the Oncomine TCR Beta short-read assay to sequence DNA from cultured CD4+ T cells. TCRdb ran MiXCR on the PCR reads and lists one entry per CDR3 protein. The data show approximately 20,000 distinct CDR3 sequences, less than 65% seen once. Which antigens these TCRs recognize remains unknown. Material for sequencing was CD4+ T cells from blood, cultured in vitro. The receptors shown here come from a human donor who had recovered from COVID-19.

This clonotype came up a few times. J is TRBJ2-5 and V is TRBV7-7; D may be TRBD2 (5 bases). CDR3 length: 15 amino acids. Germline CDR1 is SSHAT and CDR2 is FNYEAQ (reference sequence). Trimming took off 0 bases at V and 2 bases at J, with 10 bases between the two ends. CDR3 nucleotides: TGTGCCAGCAGCTTAGCGAGGGCCAGGCAAGAGACCCAGTACTTC. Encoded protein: CASSLARARQETQYF.

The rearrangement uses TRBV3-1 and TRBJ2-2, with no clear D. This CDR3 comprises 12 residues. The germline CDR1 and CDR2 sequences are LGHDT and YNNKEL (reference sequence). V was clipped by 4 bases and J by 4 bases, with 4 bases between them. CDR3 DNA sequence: TGTGCCAGCAGCCGGCGCACCGGGGAGCTGTTTTTT. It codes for CASSRRTGELFF.

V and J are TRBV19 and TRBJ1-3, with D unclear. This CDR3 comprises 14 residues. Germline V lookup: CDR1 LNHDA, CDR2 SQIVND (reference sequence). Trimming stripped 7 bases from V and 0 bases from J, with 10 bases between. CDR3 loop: CASKPALSGNTIYF. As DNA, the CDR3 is TGTGCCAGTAAACCGGCCCTCTCTGGAAACACCATATATTTT.

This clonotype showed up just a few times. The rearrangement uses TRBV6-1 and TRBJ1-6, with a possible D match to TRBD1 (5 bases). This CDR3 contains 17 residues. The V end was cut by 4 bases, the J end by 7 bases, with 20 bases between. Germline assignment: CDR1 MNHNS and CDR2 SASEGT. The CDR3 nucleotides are TGTGCCAGCAGTGTCTCCGGGACTCATGCTGGGAATTCACCCCTCCACTTT. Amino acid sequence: CASSVSGTHAGNSPLHF.

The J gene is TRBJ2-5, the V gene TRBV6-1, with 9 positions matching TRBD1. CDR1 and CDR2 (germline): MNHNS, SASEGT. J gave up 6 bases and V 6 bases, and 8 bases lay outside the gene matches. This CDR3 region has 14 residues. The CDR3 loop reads CASSPGTGMQTQYF. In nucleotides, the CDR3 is TGTGCCAGCAGCCCCGGGACAGGGATGCAGACCCAGTACTTC.

DNA of the CDR3: TGCAGTCTGCGCGGCAGTGGGGACACTAGCAATCAGCCCCAGCATTTT. Its translation: CSLRGSGDTSNQPQHF. The V gene is TRBV20-1, the J gene TRBJ1-5, with a tentative D call TRBD1 (6 bases). This CDR3 region has 16 residues. V lost 8 bases and J 0 bases, leaving 20 bases between the germline ends. Germline loops: CDR1 DFQATT, CDR2 SNEGSKA (reference sequence).

The CDR3 loop is CASSLEGDQETQYF. The CDR3 coding sequence is TGTGCCAGCAGCCTTGAAGGGGATCAAGAGACCCAGTACTTC. This sequence joins TRBV7-2 and TRBJ2-5; TRBD1 might be the D (5 bases). The CDR3 sequence is 14 residues long. Looked up from germline, CDR1 is SGHTA and CDR2 is FQGNSA. The germline V and J ends were trimmed by 5 bases and 2 bases, with 12 bases remaining between them.

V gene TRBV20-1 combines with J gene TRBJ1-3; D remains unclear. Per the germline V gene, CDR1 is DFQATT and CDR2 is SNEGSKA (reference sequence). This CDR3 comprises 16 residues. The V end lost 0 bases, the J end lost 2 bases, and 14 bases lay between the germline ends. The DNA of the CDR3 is TGCAGTGCTAGAGACCCAAATCCCGGGCCTGGAAACACCATATATTTT. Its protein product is CSARDPNPGPGNTIYF.

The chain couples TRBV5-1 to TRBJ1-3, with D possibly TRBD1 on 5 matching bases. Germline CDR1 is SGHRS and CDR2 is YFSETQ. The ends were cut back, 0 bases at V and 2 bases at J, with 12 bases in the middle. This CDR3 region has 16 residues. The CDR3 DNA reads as TGCGCCAGCAGCTTGGCTTACCGGGACGCTGGAAACACCATATATTTT. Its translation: CASSLAYRDAGNTIYF.

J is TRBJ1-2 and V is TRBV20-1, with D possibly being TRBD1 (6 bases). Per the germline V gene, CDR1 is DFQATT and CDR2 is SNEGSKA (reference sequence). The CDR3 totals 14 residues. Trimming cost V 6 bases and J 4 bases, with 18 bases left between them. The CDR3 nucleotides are TGCAGTGCCCTCCGGGACACGCGGGGCTATGGCTACACCTTC. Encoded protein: CSALRDTRGYGYTF.